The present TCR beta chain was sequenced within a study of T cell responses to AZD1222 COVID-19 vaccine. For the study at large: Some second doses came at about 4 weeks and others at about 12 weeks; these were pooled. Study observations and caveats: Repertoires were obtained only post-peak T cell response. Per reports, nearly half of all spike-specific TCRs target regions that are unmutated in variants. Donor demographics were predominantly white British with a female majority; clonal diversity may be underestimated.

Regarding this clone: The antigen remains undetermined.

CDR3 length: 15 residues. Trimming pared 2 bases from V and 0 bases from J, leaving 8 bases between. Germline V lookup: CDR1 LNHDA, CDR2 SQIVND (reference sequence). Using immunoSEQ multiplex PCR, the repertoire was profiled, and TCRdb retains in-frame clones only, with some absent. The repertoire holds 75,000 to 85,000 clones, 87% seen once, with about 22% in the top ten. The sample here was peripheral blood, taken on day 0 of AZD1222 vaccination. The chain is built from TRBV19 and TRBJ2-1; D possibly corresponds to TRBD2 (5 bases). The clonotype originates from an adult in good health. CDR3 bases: TGTGCCAGTAGTATACAAGCGGCCTCCTACAATGAGCAGTTCTTC. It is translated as CASSIQAASYNEQFF.